The 28 T cell receptor beta chains listed next were all sequenced from one sample in a study of T cell repertoires in cytomegalovirus infection. TCRdb reanalysed the reads using MiXCR and keeps one entry per CDR3 protein. The sample holds about 250,000 distinct CDR3 sequences, around 6.6% seen once. Sequencing was done on a sample of PBMCs. These receptors all come from a human donor in good health (CMV status not recorded). Some clones in this sample may be carry-over from other donors' samples.

This clonotype has at least ten counts. The gene calls are TRBV6-2 or TRBV6-3 and TRBJ2-1; 7 positions match TRBD1. Unmatched junction bases numbered 5, after V lost 7 bases and J lost 2 bases. There are 14 residues in the CDR3. Germline V gene lookup returns CDR1 MNHEY and CDR2 SVGEGT. For the CDR3, the DNA is TGTGCCAGCACCTACAGGGGTACCTACAATGAGCAGTTCTTC. Translation gives CASTYRGTYNEQFF.

This clonotype was recorded only once. It may be a read error: a sequence one base away is much more abundant. The gene calls are TRBV11-3 and TRBJ1-6; D is undetermined. Per the germline V gene, CDR1 is SGHNT and CDR2 is YENEEA. The CDR3 contains 13 residues. The CDR3 sequence: CASSSERNSPLRF. CDR3 coding DNA: TGTGCCAGCAGTTCGGAGCGAAATTCACCCCTCCGCTTT.

This clonotype was detected many times. This chain links TRBV10-3 with TRBJ2-7, with D hard to call. The CDR3 covers 16 residues. V gave up 8 bases and J gave up 2 bases, with 22 bases separating them. Germline V gene lookup returns CDR1 ENHRY and CDR2 SYGVKD. In DNA form, the CDR3 reads TGTGCCATCTCGGCAAAAAGGGATTGGAGTACCTACGAGCAGTACTTC. Amino acids: CAISAKRDWSTYEQYF.

The table lists this clonotype with many counts. The chain links TRBV7-2 to TRBJ2-1, with 8 bases matching TRBD1. The germline V gene encodes CDR1 SGHTA and CDR2 FQGNSA. The CDR3 spans 15 residues. Unmatched junction bases numbered 4, after V lost 2 bases and J lost 4 bases. The CDR3 loop is CASSLRDRWYNEQFF. As DNA, the CDR3 is TGTGCCAGCAGCTTAAGGGACAGGTGGTACAATGAGCAGTTCTTC.

This clonotype appeared many times. The gene calls are TRBV29-1 and TRBJ2-2; TRBD1 is a possible D gene (6 bases). Germline CDR1 and CDR2: SQVTM and ANQGSEA. The germline V and J ends were trimmed by 7 bases and 3 bases, with 12 bases remaining between them. CDR3 length: 13 amino acids. CDR3 sequence: CSAGTTDTGELFF. The CDR3 bases are TGCAGCGCTGGGACAACAGACACCGGGGAGCTGTTTTTT.

Many counts were recorded for this clonotype. The CDR3 nucleotides are TGTGCCAGTTGGCCGACAGGCACCACCTACGAGCAGTACTTC. This sequence encodes CASWPTGTTYEQYF. The chain couples TRBV10-3 to TRBJ2-7; the D gene is possibly TRBD1 (6 bases). The length of the CDR3 is 14 residues. Germline-derived CDR1 and CDR2 are ENHRY and SYGVKD. V dropped 10 bases and J dropped 2 bases, with 18 bases sitting between them.

This clonotype came up many times. The chain recombines TRBV27 with TRBJ1-5; no definite D call. Germline V gene data show CDR1 as MNHEY and CDR2 as SMNVEV (reference sequence). The CDR3 spans 15 residues. Trimming left V 5 bases short and J 3 bases short, with 14 bases between. This chain's CDR3 is CASSDFRSYNQPQHF. CDR3 nucleotide sequence: TGTGCCAGCAGTGATTTCCGGTCGTACAATCAGCCCCAGCATTTT.

This clonotype was detected many times. The V and J genes are TRBV5-1 and TRBJ1-5, with TRBD1 matching 11 bases. CDR3 size: 15 residues. Germline CDR1 SGHRS, CDR2 YFSETQ. J was trimmed by 5 bases and V by 2 bases; bases with no gene match: 3. CDR3 amino acids: CASSFGDRGDQPQHF. The CDR3 DNA is TGCGCCAGCAGCTTCGGGGACAGGGGGGATCAGCCCCAGCATTTT.

This clonotype was detected many times. The chain uses TRBV7-2 and TRBJ2-1; tentative D call: TRBD2 (7 bases). The CDR3 spans 16 residues. The V gene lost 3 bases and the J gene lost 0 bases, with 12 bases spanning the gap. Germline CDR1 and CDR2: SGHTA and FQGNSA. The DNA for the CDR3 is TGTGCCAGCAGCTTCCGCGGGGGACACTCCTACAATGAGCAGTTCTTC. Protein product: CASSFRGGHSYNEQFF.

The V call is TRBV20-1, the J call TRBJ2-5; 13 bases fit TRBD2. This CDR3 contains 16 residues. Germline V gene data show CDR1 as DFQATT and CDR2 as SNEGSKA (reference sequence). The V segment lost 0 bases and the J segment 1 base; nucleotides outside the gene matches: 2. Here the CDR3 DNA reads TGCAGTGCTAGAGACTGGACTAGCGGGGGCCAAGAGACCCAGTACTTC. Protein sequence: CSARDWTSGGQETQYF.

Ten or more counts support this clonotype. The rearrangement uses TRBV5-1 and TRBJ1-6; the match to TRBD1 covers 8 bases. The V segment lost 0 bases and the J segment 7 bases; nucleotides outside the gene matches: 6. CDR3 length: 16 amino acids. Germline CDR1 and CDR2: SGHRS and YFSETQ. CDR3 nucleotide sequence: TGCGCCAGCAGCTTGGAGTTTAGGGACAGGAATTCACCCCTCCACTTT. Translation gives CASSLEFRDRNSPLHF.

This clonotype was picked up many times. The chain combines TRBV7-2 with TRBJ2-7, with 10 positions matching TRBD1. V shed 7 bases and J 5 bases; nucleotides not matched to a gene: 11. This CDR3 is built from 15 residues. Germline loops: CDR1 SGHTA, CDR2 FQGNSA. CDR3 nucleotide sequence: TGTGCCAGCACCCTTAGAAGGGACAGGGGCAACGAGCAGTACTTC. Its protein product is CASTLRRDRGNEQYF.

This clonotype was seen only a few times. The rearrangement joins TRBV29-1 to TRBJ1-1, with D perhaps matching TRBD1 (6 bases). Germline V CDR1 and CDR2: SQVTM, ANQGSEA. Trimming pared 4 bases from V and 2 bases from J, leaving 11 bases between. The CDR3 extends over 13 amino acids. CDR3 amino acids: CSVARDTNTEAFF. The CDR3 region has the DNA TGCAGCGTTGCGAGGGACACTAACACTGAAGCTTTCTTT.

This clonotype was recorded many times. The chain employs TRBV2 and TRBJ2-6, with D maybe TRBD1 (7 bases). V was pared by 11 bases and J by 0 bases, with 23 bases between. This CDR3 spans 18 amino acids. CDR1 is SNHLY and CDR2 is FYNNEI in the germline V gene. The CDR3 DNA reads as TGTGCCTCTCATCTCAGGGGGGACCTTTCCTCTGGGGCCAACGTCCTGACTTTC. Protein: CASHLRGDLSSGANVLTF.

The chain employs TRBV29-1 and TRBJ2-3; tentative D call: TRBD2 (6 bases). The germline gives CDR1 SQVTM, CDR2 ANQGSEA. This CDR3 spans 14 amino acids. Trimming left V 6 bases short and J 3 bases short, with 16 bases between. The DNA for the CDR3 is TGCAGCGTCCAAGGCGGGACTTGGACAGATACGCAGTATTTT. Its translation: CSVQGGTWTDTQYF.

This clonotype was counted at least ten times. V gene TRBV7-8 combines with J gene TRBJ2-5; D possibly corresponds to TRBD2 (6 bases). Between the trimmed V and J ends, which lost 2 bases and 2 bases, there was a span of 18 bases. This CDR3 contains 17 residues. Looked up from germline, CDR1 is SGHVS and CDR2 is FQNEAQ. CDR3 bases: TGTGCCAGCAGCTTACTAGCGACCGCAAACCCACAAGAGACCCAGTACTTC. Translation: CASSLLATANPQETQYF.

Many counts were recorded for this clonotype. The gene calls are TRBV6-2 or TRBV6-3 and TRBJ2-7, with no clear D. There are 15 residues in the CDR3. Germline V lookup: CDR1 MNHEY, CDR2 SVGEGT. Deletions cut 0 bases from V and 2 bases from J, with 11 bases between. The CDR3 is CASSYSSRSTYEQYF. CDR3 bases: TGTGCCAGCAGTTACTCGTCCAGGAGCACCTACGAGCAGTACTTC.

There are many counts of this clonotype. V usage is TRBV12-3 or TRBV12-4 and J usage is TRBJ2-7, with 9 bases fitting TRBD2. With V trimmed by 7 bases and J by 4 bases, 8 bases remained unmatched. The CDR3 consists of 14 residues. CDR3 DNA: TGTGCCAGCAAAAATAGCGGGGGCGAATACGAGCAGTACTTC. The encoded protein is CASKNSGGEYEQYF.

This clonotype was counted many times. This sequence joins TRBV28 and TRBJ2-2; no firm D call. V lost 7 bases and J 6 bases, leaving 12 bases between the germline ends. CDR1 is MDHEN, CDR2 SYDVKM, per germline. The CDR3 has 13 amino acids. The CDR3 loop reads CASTQTPAGELFF. The CDR3 DNA sequence: TGTGCCAGCACCCAGACTCCGGCCGGGGAGCTGTTTTTT.

This clonotype appeared many times. The J gene is TRBJ1-5, the V gene TRBV12-3 or TRBV12-4; possible D gene TRBD1, 5 bases. CDR3 length: 13 amino acids. V lost 3 bases, J lost 5 bases, and 8 bases lay in between. The CDR3 loop reads CASSFRGYQPQHF. The CDR3 region has the DNA TGTGCCAGCAGTTTTAGGGGATATCAGCCCCAGCATTTT.

This clonotype was detected ten times or more. V and J are TRBV7-8 and TRBJ2-7; 11 positions agree with TRBD2. Germline assignment: CDR1 SGHVS and CDR2 FQNEAQ. The CDR3 totals 18 residues. Trimming at V came to 5 bases and at J to 2 bases, leaving 14 bases not matched to a gene. The CDR3 sequence: CASSPGRVLAGATYEQYF. As DNA, the CDR3 is TGTGCCAGCAGCCCGGGTCGGGTACTAGCGGGGGCCACCTACGAGCAGTACTTC.

At least ten counts were recorded for this clonotype. The chain is built from TRBV5-5 and TRBJ2-1, with 8 bases that match TRBD1. Germline values: CDR1 SGHKS, CDR2 YYEKEE (reference sequence). V dropped 3 bases and J dropped 3; count of bases not matched to a gene: 5. This CDR3 has 15 amino acids. The CDR3 sequence is CASSWDRSGYNEQFF. CDR3 DNA: TGTGCCAGCAGCTGGGACAGGTCTGGCTACAATGAGCAGTTCTTC.

This clonotype occurred many times. V usage is TRBV2 and J usage is TRBJ1-2; no firm D call. The CDR3 length is 10 residues. V was trimmed by 10 bases and J by 4 bases, leaving 7 bases between them. Germline assignment: CDR1 SNHLY and CDR2 FYNNEI. In nucleotides, the CDR3 is TGTGCCACCGTCCTCTATGGCTACACCTTC. Protein product: CATVLYGYTF. Based on the CDR3 plus reference TRBV2 and TRBJ1-2, the full variable domain is EPEVTQTPSHQVTQMGQEVILRCVPISNHLYFYWYRQILGQKVEFLVSFYNNEISEKSEIFDDQFSVERPDGSNFTLKIRSTKLEDSAMYFCATVLYGYTFGSGTRLTVV.

This clonotype was found many times. As DNA, the CDR3 is TGTGCCAGCAGCCCGGGACGGTATAATTCACCCCTCCACTTT. Amino acids: CASSPGRYNSPLHF. V and J are TRBV7-9 and TRBJ1-6, with a tentative D call TRBD1 (5 bases). CDR1 SEHNR and CDR2 FQNEAQ come from the germline V gene (reference sequence). The CDR3 has 14 residues. The V end lost 5 bases, the J end lost 4 bases, and 9 bases lay between the germline ends.

This clonotype was counted at least ten times. This chain links TRBV7-2 with TRBJ2-7; tentatively, D is TRBD2 (5 bases). Trimming took off 6 bases at V and 5 bases at J, with 17 bases between the two ends. The CDR3 sequence is 14 residues long. Germline CDR1 reads SGHTA; CDR2 reads FQGNSA. Here the CDR3 reads CASRARPGFHEQYF. The DNA for the CDR3 is TGTGCCAGCAGAGCCCGGCCGGGGTTCCACGAGCAGTACTTC.

This clonotype was picked up many times. V usage is TRBV7-3 and J usage is TRBJ1-1; D is uncertain. The CDR3 is made up of 13 amino acids. The germline CDR1 and CDR2 sequences are SGHTA and FQGTGA. V dropped 5 bases and J dropped 4 bases, with 11 bases sitting between them. The DNA of the CDR3 is TGTGCCAGCAGCCCACGTCAAGGCACTGAAGCTTTCTTT. This encodes CASSPRQGTEAFF.

This clonotype has a count of ten or more. The V call is TRBV6-2 or TRBV6-3, the J call TRBJ2-7; D might be TRBD1 (5 bases). The CDR3 loop spans 13 amino acids. Germline V CDR1 and CDR2: MNHEY, SVGEGT. The V and J ends lost 5 bases and 3 bases respectively, with 11 bases between them. CDR3 sequence (DNA): TGTGCCAGCAGTAGAGACAGAGACTACGAGCAGTACTTC. Protein: CASSRDRDYEQYF.

At least ten counts were recorded for this clonotype. This chain joins TRBV7-2 and TRBJ2-1; no reliable D call. The CDR3 totals 10 residues. Trimming took off 1 base at V and 10 bases at J, with 2 bases between the two ends. Germline assignment: CDR1 SGHTA and CDR2 FQGNSA. DNA of the CDR3: TGTGCCAGCAGCTTAGTCGAGCAGTTCTTC. Its translation is CASSLVEQFF.